The T cell receptor beta chain under discussion was sequenced for a study of patients and donors after allogeneic stem cell transplantation. The CDR3 is 13 residues long. Germline loops: CDR1 SNHLY, CDR2 FYNNEI. Trimming removed 6 bases at V and 4 bases at J, with 9 bases between. This clonotype was detected a few times. TCRdb reprocessed the RT-PCR reads with MiXCR, giving one entry per CDR3 protein. The sample yields about 4,200 distinct CDR3 sequences, approximately 15% seen once. Sequencing input: blood, either unsorted or a sorted T cell fraction (not recorded which). This chain links TRBV2 with TRBJ2-2, with TRBD2 as a possible D gene (5 bases). The receptor was derived from a human donor who was either an allogeneic HSCT recipient or a stem cell or donor lymphocyte infusion donor (not recorded which). It is not recorded whose cells these are; they may come from a transplant donor. DNA for the CDR3: TGTGCCAGCAGGTCTAGCCGCACCGGGGAGCTGTTTTTT. Translating it yields CASRSSRTGELFF.